This T cell receptor (beta chain) was sequenced in a study of blood T cell repertoires in COVID-19. Study in general: Sites in the United States, Italy and Spain provided acute and convalescent COVID-19 samples.

In the authors' workflow: Counts of nucleated cells, estimated from reference gene primer amplification, were obtained. Using immunoSEQ multiplex PCR, the repertoire was profiled, and TCRdb retains in-frame clones only, with some absent. The V and J calls and clone size come from that table; D and trimming were worked out from the DNA. The data hold about 410,000 clones, with approximately 90% observed a single time. The sequence derives from a woman in her twenties or thirties with active or convalescent COVID-19. The sample comprised peripheral blood.

The CDR3 nucleotides are TGTGCCAGCAGCCAAGATTCTGTTAGCAATCAGCCCCAGCATTTT. This sequence encodes CASSQDSVSNQPQHF. The chain combines TRBV3-1 (or the pseudogene TRBV3-2) with TRBJ1-5, with D unclear. Trimming took off 0 bases at V and 0 bases at J, with 6 bases between the two ends. Looked up from germline, CDR1 is LGHDT and CDR2 is YNNKEL (reference sequence). The CDR3 totals 15 residues.